The 7 T cell receptor beta chains given below trace back to one sample, sequenced in a study of graft-versus-host responses after intestinal transplantation. Profiling relied on immunoSEQ multiplex PCR, and the TCRdb table lists in-frame clones only, not all of them. The table shows some 120,000 clones, with 90% occurring only once. No antigen has been assigned to these receptors. Source: unstimulated CD4+ T cells sorted from spleen or lymph node cells, taken before intestinal transplant. The receptors shown here come from a human donor who received an intestinal transplant.

This clone was counted only a few times. V is TRBV2 and J is TRBJ2-7; D ambiguous. Germline loops: CDR1 SNHLY, CDR2 FYNNEI. The CDR3 covers 12 residues. The V end was cut by 6 bases, the J end by 2 bases, with 8 bases between. The CDR3 nucleotides read TGTGCCAGCAGACAGCAACCCTACGAGCAGTACTTC. It yields the protein CASRQQPYEQYF. The full variable domain, completed using reference TRBV2 and TRBJ2-7, is EPEVTQTPSHQVTQMGQEVILRCVPISNHLYFYWYRQILGQKVEFLVSFYNNEISEKSEIFDDQFSVERPDGSNFTLKIRSTKLEDSAMYFCASRQQPYEQYFGPGTRLTVT.

V gene TRBV28 combines with J gene TRBJ2-7, with a weak D call TRBD1 (6 bases). Germline-derived CDR1 and CDR2 are MDHEN and SYDVKM. CDR3 length equals 16 residues. V gave up 2 bases and J gave up 0 bases, with 14 bases separating them. CDR3 sequence reads: CASSLIGQGSSYEQYF. The CDR3 nucleotides are TGTGCCAGCAGTTTAATCGGGCAGGGGAGCTCCTACGAGCAGTACTTC.

This chain joins TRBV28 and TRBJ1-1, with D possibly being TRBD1 (5 bases). From germline, CDR1 is MDHEN and CDR2 SYDVKM. There are 13 residues in the CDR3. Trimming removed 7 bases from V and 11 bases from J, with 20 bases in between. The CDR3, as DNA: TGTGCCAGCACCGTTAGGGGAGGGTCTGGGGCTTTCTTT. Amino acid sequence: CASTVRGGSGAFF.

This clone was observed a single time. The chain carries TRBV4-3 and TRBJ1-4; the match to TRBD1 covers 7 bases. CDR3 size: 17 residues. Trimming removed 1 base from V and 6 bases from J; junction bases left unmatched: 11. Germline loops: CDR1 LGHNA, CDR2 YSLEER. CDR3 amino acids: CASSQVEFVRGDEKLFF. The CDR3 DNA reads as TGCGCCAGCAGCCAAGTAGAGTTCGTCAGGGGGGATGAAAAACTGTTTTTT.

This sequence joins TRBV2 and TRBJ1-1; 9 nucleotides agree with TRBD1. The germline gives CDR1 SNHLY, CDR2 FYNNEI. The CDR3 length is 14 residues. J lost 3 bases, V lost 6 bases, and 5 bases had no gene match. The CDR3 is CASRQQGAHTEAFF. The CDR3 DNA sequence: TGTGCCAGCAGACAACAGGGGGCACACACTGAAGCTTTCTTT.

Only one count was recorded for this clone. This sequence joins TRBV11-2 and TRBJ2-3, with 7 bases matching TRBD2. The length of the CDR3 is 14 residues. V lost 7 bases and J lost 2; bases outside the gene matches: 6. Germline V gives CDR1 SGHAT, CDR2 FQNNGV. This CDR3 is CASTRRDYTDTQYF. As DNA, the CDR3 is TGTGCCAGCACCCGCCGGGACTACACAGATACGCAGTATTTT.

V is TRBV6-6 and J is TRBJ1-1; 7 bases line up with TRBD1. There are 13 residues in the CDR3. Germline CDR1 is MNHNY and CDR2 is SVGAGI (reference sequence). J gave up 9 bases and V 2 bases, and 6 bases lay outside the gene matches. The CDR3 sequence: CASSYEGAAQAFF. The DNA for the CDR3 is TGTGCCAGCAGTTACGAGGGGGCAGCCCAAGCTTTCTTT.